This TCR beta chain comes out of a study of glioma-infiltrating T cells. Using RNA template, CDR3s of TCR alpha and beta were amplified with iRepertoire arm-PCR. For one-step reverse transcription and amplification, about 85-400 ng of tissue mRNA or PBMC total RNA was used. Using its own MiXCR run on the multiplex PCR reads, TCRdb lists one record per CDR3 protein. The profile shows about 190,000 distinct CDR3 sequences, over 30% of them singletons. Germline V gene lookup returns CDR1 SGHDN and CDR2 FVKESK. The CDR3 spans 17 residues. The V end was cut by 1 base, the J end by 2 bases, with 15 bases between. Findings of the study overall: CDR3 overlap between tissue and blood was very small.

Notes on this clonotype: The antigen is unknown.

The V gene is TRBV14, the J gene TRBJ2-1; the D is unclear. The sequencing input was glioma tissue, nonneoplastic brain tissue, or PBMCs (not recorded which). The sequence came from a human donor with low-grade glioma or glioblastoma, undergoing nonglioma brain surgery, or in good health (not recorded which). The CDR3 sequence: CASSQVVSVSPYNEQFF. DNA for the CDR3: TGTGCCAGCAGCCAAGTCGTCTCGGTAAGCCCCTACAATGAGCAGTTCTTC.